This T cell receptor (beta chain) was captured in a study of regulatory T cells in long-lasting Graves disease. This clonotype was counted a few times. This sample's time point: newly diagnosed GD, antithyroid drugs for less than 3 months. There was RNA extracted from PBMCs, and the TCR library was made from it. V was cut by 4 bases and J by 8 bases, with 8 bases left in between. The CDR3 runs 11 residues. Per germline, CDR1 KGHSH and CDR2 LQKENI. With iRepertoire HTBI primers and Arm-PCR of CDR3 regions, TCR beta libraries were built. Each CDR3 protein gets one entry after TCRdb re-called the multiplex PCR reads with MiXCR. The repertoire holds about 450,000 distinct CDR3 sequences, with roughly 15% as singletons. In addition, the sample was reused for a study of T cells in Graves' hyperthyroidism and ophthalmopathy. This second report adds: Expanded thyroid clonotypes (above 0.001) were mostly also found in blood.

J is TRBJ1-2 and V is TRBV18, with D unresolved. The source is a woman between 45 and 60 years old with Graves disease. Sequencing was performed on peripheral blood mononuclear cells (PBMCs), taken at new diagnosis, from a patient treated with antithyroid drugs. The CDR3 bases are TGTGCCAGCTCACTCTCGGAGGGCTACACCTTC. It encodes CASSLSEGYTF.